The clone carrying this T cell receptor beta chain was counted a few times. What it binds is not known. The sample's time point: patch test 2, 6 weeks after DPC sensitization. Treatment indicated: therapeutic diphenylcyclopropenone sensitization with weekly scalp DPC. Total RNA was isolated from unfractionated whole blood. The data originate from a study of human T cells and chemical hapten exposure. Study background: Sensitizing treatment utilized 2% DPC over an approximately 2 cm by approximately 2 cm portion of upper inner arm skin.

Study-level points and caveats: No change in TCRs above 1 in 1000 frequency was produced by DPC sensitization. Healthy individuals' immune responses may differ from those of donors, who had alopecia.

TCRdb reprocessed the RACE reads via MiXCR and lists one record per CDR3 protein. The table lists approximately 350,000 distinct CDR3 sequences, about 6% of them singletons, with around 6% in the top ten. The CDR3 length is 16 residues. The V segment lost 1 base and the J segment 7 bases; nucleotides outside the gene matches: 9. CDR1 is SGHTA and CDR2 is FQGNSA in the germline V gene. The source is a woman younger than 35 with alopecia areata. Some clones in this sample may be carry-over from other donors' samples. The sequenced sample was whole blood, obtained in connection with sensitization to the hapten diphenylcyclopropenone (DPC). V is TRBV7-2 and J is TRBJ2-1, with 8 bases aligning to TRBD2. The CDR3, as DNA: TGTGCCAGCAGCTTAGTAAGCGGGGGTGCCAGAAATGAGCAGTTCTTC. As protein: CASSLVSGGARNEQFF.